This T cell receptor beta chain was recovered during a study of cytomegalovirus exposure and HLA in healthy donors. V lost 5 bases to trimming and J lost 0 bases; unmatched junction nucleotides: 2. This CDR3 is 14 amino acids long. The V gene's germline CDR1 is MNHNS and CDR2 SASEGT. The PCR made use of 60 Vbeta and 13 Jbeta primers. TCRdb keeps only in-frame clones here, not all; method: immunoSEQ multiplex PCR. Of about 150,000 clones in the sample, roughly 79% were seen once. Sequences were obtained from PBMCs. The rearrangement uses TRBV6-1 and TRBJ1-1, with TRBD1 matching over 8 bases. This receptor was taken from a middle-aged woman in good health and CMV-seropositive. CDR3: CASSHRGVNTEAFF. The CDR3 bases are TGTGCCAGCAGTCACAGGGGGGTGAACACTGAAGCTTTCTTT.